The T cell receptor beta chain described here comes from a study of blood T cell repertoires in COVID-19. Turning to the study itself: From the United States, Italy and Spain came samples of acute and convalescent COVID-19.

Only in-frame clones appear in the TCRdb table, and some are missing; sequencing was by immunoSEQ multiplex PCR. The table records 200,000 to 250,000 clones, approximately 75% of them present only once. Germline CDR1 and CDR2: MNHEY and SVGAGI. The CDR3 loop spans 16 amino acids. The ends were cut back, 4 bases at V and 0 bases at J, with 13 bases in the middle. Donors were grouped by their self-reported clinical history. Sequencing input: PBMCs or T cells enriched from blood (not recorded which). V gene TRBV6-5 combines with J gene TRBJ1-3, with D uncertain. This TCR was sampled from a middle-aged man who had recovered from COVID-19. As DNA, the CDR3 is TGTGCCAGCAGTTTTCTTTTCCGGAGCTCTGGAAACACCATATATTTT. Translation gives CASSFLFRSSGNTIYF.